This entry lists 11 T cell receptor beta chains sequenced from one sample in a study of blood T cell repertoires in COVID-19. Method: immunoSEQ multiplex PCR; TCRdb's copy keeps in-frame clones and lacks some. Of more than 300,000 clones in the sample, about 87% were seen once. Specimen: peripheral blood. The receptors originated from a woman in her 30s with COVID-19, enrolled during active disease.

V usage is TRBV28 and J usage is TRBJ1-4; maybe TRBD1 (5 bases). Per germline, CDR1 MDHEN and CDR2 SYDVKM. The ends were cut back, 0 bases at V and 6 bases at J, with 11 bases in the middle. The length of the CDR3 is 15 residues. In DNA form, the CDR3 reads TGTGCCAGCAGTTTATGGGACAACGCGGATGAAAAACTGTTTTTT. It codes for CASSLWDNADEKLFF.

The J gene is TRBJ2-3, the V gene TRBV5-1; TRBD1 matches at 7 bases. Germline V lookup: CDR1 SGHRS, CDR2 YFSETQ. This CDR3 contains 14 residues. The V segment lost 4 bases and the J segment 6 bases; nucleotides outside the gene matches: 8. In DNA form, the CDR3 reads TGCGCCAGCAGCCTATCCACAGGGGAGGATACGCAGTATTTT. Amino acids: CASSLSTGEDTQYF.

Turning to this clone: The identical CDR3 is also encoded by other nucleotide sequences in the sample. The chain is built from TRBV9 and TRBJ2-3; TRBD2 aligns across 15 bases. This CDR3 contains 17 residues. V lost 4 bases and J lost 3; bases outside the gene matches: 6. CDR1 and CDR2 (germline): SGDLS, YYNGEE. The CDR3 reads CASSPQGLAGGTDTQYF. The DNA for the CDR3 is TGTGCCAGCAGCCCCCAGGGACTAGCGGGAGGAACAGATACGCAGTATTTT.

J is TRBJ1-1 and V is TRBV4-3; possibly TRBD1 for D (5 bases). This CDR3 region has 15 residues. V shed 1 base and J shed 5 bases, with 14 bases lying between them. CDR1 is LGHNA and CDR2 is YSLEER in the germline V gene. The CDR3 protein is CASSQGGGRRTEAFF. The CDR3 coding sequence is TGCGCCAGCAGCCAAGGGGGGGGTCGGAGAACTGAAGCTTTCTTT.

The genes are TRBV2 and TRBJ2-7; weak D call: TRBD2 (6 bases). The V end lost 9 bases, the J end lost 12 bases, and 18 bases lay between the germline ends. The CDR3 loop spans 11 amino acids. Germline loops: CDR1 SNHLY, CDR2 FYNNEI. The CDR3 DNA reads TGTGCCAGTGGACTGGGGGAGGTGGCGTACTTC. This encodes CASGLGEVAYF. The whole variable domain, filled in from reference TRBV2 and TRBJ2-7, reads EPEVTQTPSHQVTQMGQEVILRCVPISNHLYFYWYRQILGQKVEFLVSFYNNEISEKSEIFDDQFSVERPDGSNFTLKIRSTKLEDSAMYFCASGLGEVAYFGPGTRLTVT.

The chain links TRBV7-9 to TRBJ2-7; 8 nucleotides match TRBD1. CDR3 length: 12 residues. The germline gives CDR1 SEHNR, CDR2 FQNEAQ (reference sequence). The CDR3 region has the DNA TGTGCCAGCAGCGCCGCCACGACAGGGGTGATAGTC. Its protein product is CASSAATTGVIV.

This rearrangement joins TRBV24-1 to TRBJ2-5, with TRBD1 identical over 10 bases. CDR1 is KGHDR and CDR2 is SFDVKD in the germline V gene. The trim removed 3 bases at V and 5 bases at J, leaving 14 bases unmatched. The CDR3 has 18 amino acids. DNA for the CDR3: TGTGCCACCAGTGATCCCCGGGCTCGGGACAGGGGAGGGGAGACCCAGTACTTC. Its translation is CATSDPRARDRGGETQYF.

The chain recombines TRBV6-5 with TRBJ1-6, with a possible D match to TRBD1 (6 bases). Germline V lookup: CDR1 MNHEY, CDR2 SVGAGI. Trimming removed 7 bases from V and 10 bases from J, with 14 bases in between. This CDR3 is 13 amino acids long. CDR3 DNA: TGTGCCAGCACCCTCGTAGGGGGATCACCCCTCCACTTT. Amino acids: CASTLVGGSPLHF.

Turning to this clone: The same CDR3 arises from other DNA sequences in this sample as well. V usage is TRBV5-1 and J usage is TRBJ2-1; 11 bases map to TRBD2. The CDR3 covers 15 residues. V lost 4 bases to trimming and J lost 7 bases; unmatched junction nucleotides: 7. Germline V gene sequence: CDR1 SGHRS, CDR2 YFSETQ. The CDR3 DNA follows: TGCGCCAGCAGCCCCGGACTAGCGGGTGTAAATGAGCAGTTCTTC. Encoded protein: CASSPGLAGVNEQFF.

The chain combines TRBV7-2 with TRBJ1-4; 12 nucleotides agree with TRBD1. The J segment lost 2 bases and the V segment lost 5 bases, leaving 9 bases of the junction unmatched. The V gene's germline CDR1 is SGHTA and CDR2 FQGNSA. The CDR3 length is 18 residues. The CDR3 DNA sequence: TGTGCCAGCAGCGGTCAGGGACAGGGGGCTCGGACTAATGAAAAACTGTTTTTT. Translation: CASSGQGQGARTNEKLFF. The full variable domain, its missing parts supplied by reference TRBV7-2 and TRBJ1-4, is GAGVSQSPSNKVTEKGKDVELRCDPISGHTALYWYRQSLGQGLEFLIYFQGNSAPDKSGLPSDRFSAERTGGSVSTLTIQRTQQEDSAVYLCASSGQGQGARTNEKLFFGSGTQLSVL.

Points on this clone: A junction end diverges from the germline sequence, so it may reflect a read error. The CDR3 loop reads CASSYSGGWVF. CDR3 in DNA: TGTGCCAGCAGTTACTCGGGAGGGTGGGTTTTT. The chain is built from TRBV6-5 and TRBJ1-1, with D hard to call. The CDR3 sequence is 11 residues long. Germline V gives CDR1 MNHEY, CDR2 SVGAGI.